This T cell receptor (beta chain) was identified during a study of breast tumors, draining lymph nodes, adjacent tissues. Many counts were recorded for this clonotype. The CDR3 totals 20 residues. Trimming took off 3 bases at V and 1 base at J, with 24 bases between the two ends. CDR1 KGHDR and CDR2 SFDVKD come from the germline V gene. Each CDR3 protein is one row after TCRdb ran MiXCR on the multiplex PCR reads. This sample carries about 46,000 distinct CDR3 sequences, more than 20% of them seen once, and the ten largest clones take 6.5% to 8%. Sequencing was performed on breast tumor tissue. This TCR was sampled from a female donor with breast cancer. Some clones in this sample may be carry-over from other donors' samples. The chain carries TRBV24-1 and TRBJ2-1; perhaps TRBD2 as D (6 bases). The CDR3 sequence is CATSDGTGLTSYNSYNEQFF. The CDR3 DNA reads as TGTGCCACCAGTGATGGGACGGGACTCACGAGCTATAATTCCTACAATGAGCAGTTCTTC.